This TCR beta chain comes out of a study of CD8 T cells in Susac syndrome. RNA in amounts of roughly 0.45 to 1 ug was reverse transcribed with random hexamers. Across 54 Vbeta and 13 Jbeta, immunoSEQ multiplex PCR amplified TCR beta CDR3. TCRdb recomputed calls from the immunoSEQ multiplex PCR reads with MiXCR, one row per CDR3 protein. There are about 140,000 distinct CDR3 sequences in the sample; approximately 95% occur only once, and over 0.1% lies in the top ten. The CDR3 contains 13 residues. With 6 bases removed from V and 7 bases from J, the gap between germline ends came to 15 bases. Germline CDR1 MNHNY, CDR2 SVGAGI (reference sequence). TCR beta sequences were obtained from blood CD8+ and CD4+ T cells. TEMRA cells were FACS-enriched, unlike CD8+ and CD4+ T cells, which were negatively isolated.

The sequencing input was CD4+ T cells from PBMCs. The gene calls are TRBV6-6 and TRBJ1-2, with D uncertain. The receptor comes from a human donor with multiple sclerosis. The CDR3 here is CASRPSSEFGYTF. The CDR3 DNA reads TGTGCCAGCAGGCCTAGTAGTGAATTTGGCTACACCTTC.